The next 3 T cell receptor beta chains were all read from a single sample in a study of blood T cells in healthy people across ages. Together with a sample-barcoded 5' primer, a J-beta primer mix was included in a second PCR lasting about 6 to 11 cycles. TCRdb called the 5' RACE reads again in MiXCR, with one record for every CDR3 protein. Among approximately 580,000 distinct CDR3 sequences listed, around 24% were seen once. This same sample was also taken into another study, of T cells of mothers and their children.

The sample was blood. The receptors come from a boy between 10 and 17 years old in good health.

The rearrangement uses TRBV10-2 and TRBJ2-2, with 12 bases fitting TRBD2. The CDR3 has 16 amino acids. The ends lost 4 bases at V and 4 bases at J; junction bases unmatched: 4. Germline V gene data show CDR1 as WSHSY and CDR2 as SAAADI. The CDR3 DNA sequence: TGCGCCAGCAGTGGACTAGCGGGGGACCTCACCGGGGAGCTGTTTTTT. Its protein is CASSGLAGDLTGELFF.

The J gene is TRBJ2-1, the V gene TRBV29-1; maybe TRBD2 (6 bases). The CDR3 covers 14 residues. Germline V lookup: CDR1 SQVTM, CDR2 ANQGSEA. The V end lost 2 bases, the J end lost 4 bases, and 12 bases lay between the germline ends. This CDR3 reads CSVELKAGYNEQFF. The CDR3 nucleotides are TGCAGCGTTGAATTGAAGGCGGGATACAATGAGCAGTTCTTC.

V gene TRBV28 combines with J gene TRBJ2-5, with D perhaps matching TRBD1 or TRBD2 (5 bases each). Near its end, the DNA agrees better with TRBJ2-7, so the J call may be wrong. Germline CDR1 and CDR2: MDHEN and SYDVKM. The CDR3 runs to 17 residues. The CDR3 region is CASSLRLREGVPYEQYF. Here the CDR3 DNA reads TGTGCCAGCAGTTTACGGCTTCGGGAAGGGGTTCCGTACGAGCAGTACTTC.